The clone carrying this T cell receptor (beta chain) was seen only once. After removal of 0 bases from V and 5 bases from J, the junction contained 5 bases not matched to a gene. Germline V lookup: CDR1 SGHDN, CDR2 FVKESK. The length of the CDR3 is 15 residues. This sample is part of a study of OX40 agonist ivuxolimab in advanced cancers. The table came from immunoSEQ multiplex PCR; TCRdb's copy has only in-frame clones and leaves some out. The profile shows roughly 25,000 clones, about four fifths of them singletons. Specimen: CD4+ or CD8+ T cells sorted from blood, collected in a trial of the OX40 agonist ivuxolimab. This receptor was taken from an adult with an advanced solid tumor such as melanoma, head and neck, liver or kidney cancer. The chain has TRBV14 and TRBJ2-5, with 8 positions matching TRBD1. The CDR3 loop is CASSQDTGGWETQYF. The CDR3 DNA follows: TGTGCCAGCAGCCAAGACACAGGGGGTTGGGAGACCCAGTACTTC. The complete variable domain, with remaining parts taken from reference TRBV14 and TRBJ2-5, reads EAGVTQFPSHSVIEKGQTVTLRCDPISGHDNLYWYRRVMGKEIKFLLHFVKESKQDESGMPNNRFLAERTGGTYSTLKVQPAELEDSGVYFCASSQDTGGWETQYFGPGTRLLVL.